The 13 T cell receptor beta chains presented below share a single source sample, sequenced in a study of Ad26.COV2.S vaccination and SARS-CoV-2 variants. Treatment meaning: some 20 received Ad26.COV2.S at low or high dose, single or two shots; about 5 received placebo; per-sample allocation not given. Following the first vaccine or placebo injection, samples were taken on day 63. TCRdb's table, derived via immunoSEQ multiplex PCR, lists solely in-frame clones and lacks some. The repertoire consists of around 320,000 clones, with 70% to 90% occurring once and the leading ten covering approximately 1.9%. The sample in question was peripheral blood, obtained in a trial of Ad26.COV2.S vaccine versus placebo. The receptors come from a person aged 18-65 years who received the Ad26.COV2.S COVID-19 vaccine or a placebo.

This clone is a singleton in its sample. This chain uses TRBV3-1 (or the pseudogene TRBV3-2) with TRBJ1-2, with D uncertain. This CDR3 is 13 amino acids long. The V and J ends lost 4 bases and 5 bases respectively, with 11 bases between them. Germline CDR1 LGHDT, CDR2 YNNKEL (reference sequence). CDR3 in DNA: TGTGCCAGCAGCCGAGCGGGAACATATGGCTACACCTTC. Translation gives CASSRAGTYGYTF.

As regards this clone: One junction end does not reproduce the germline sequence, and a read error may be involved. This chain links TRBV6-2 or TRBV6-3 with TRBJ2-1; D remains unclear. The CDR3 is made up of 12 amino acids. Germline-derived CDR1 and CDR2 are MNHEY and SVGEGT. The CDR3 protein is CGSSYGNNEQFF. In DNA form, the CDR3 reads TGTGGCAGCAGTTATGGGAACAATGAGCAGTTCTTC.

This clone was observed a few times. The chain couples TRBV6-6 to TRBJ2-1; TRBD1 might be the D (6 bases). The CDR3 contains 16 residues. Germline V CDR1 and CDR2: MNHNY, SVGAGI (reference sequence). Trimming cost V 4 bases and J 9 bases, with 22 bases left between them. This CDR3 reads CASSSQPGQGRGEQFF. CDR3 bases: TGTGCCAGCAGTTCCCAACCGGGACAAGGCCGTGGTGAGCAGTTCTTC.

Only a few counts were recorded for this clone. The gene calls are TRBV7-9 and TRBJ1-4; D may be TRBD1 (5 bases). The V gene's germline CDR1 is SEHNR and CDR2 FQNEAQ (reference sequence). V lost 0 bases to trimming and J lost 8 bases, with 10 bases between them. CDR3 length equals 14 residues. The CDR3 protein is CASSLAGEGEKLFF. In DNA form, the CDR3 reads TGTGCCAGCAGCTTAGCAGGGGAGGGCGAAAAACTGTTTTTT.

V and J are TRBV6-2 or TRBV6-3 and TRBJ1-2; D is uncertain. With 2 bases removed from V and 3 bases from J, the gap between germline ends came to 10 bases. CDR3 length: 14 amino acids. Germline V lookup: CDR1 MNHEY, CDR2 SVGEGT. The CDR3 DNA follows: TGTGCCAGCAGTTACAGTGGAGAGTACTATGGCTACACCTTC. Its translation is CASSYSGEYYGYTF.

V usage is TRBV11-2 and J usage is TRBJ1-2, with a tentative D call TRBD1 (5 bases). The germline V gene has CDR1 SGHAT and CDR2 FQNNGV. The length of the CDR3 is 15 residues. Trimming took off 0 bases at V and 5 bases at J, with 13 bases between the two ends. The CDR3 reads CASSLDSTGWYGYTF. The CDR3 coding sequence is TGTGCCAGCAGCTTAGATAGTACAGGATGGTATGGCTACACCTTC.

The chain recombines TRBV5-1 with TRBJ2-3, with no clear D. The CDR3 runs 14 residues. Germline V gives CDR1 SGHRS, CDR2 YFSETQ. Trimming shortened V by 0 bases and J by 4 bases, and 9 bases separated the two germline ends. CDR3 sequence reads: CASSLERGPDTQYF. The CDR3, as DNA: TGCGCCAGCAGCTTGGAACGAGGCCCAGATACGCAGTATTTT.

The rearrangement joins TRBV18 to TRBJ2-7; 7 nucleotides match TRBD2. The germline gives CDR1 KGHSH, CDR2 LQKENI. The ends lost 2 bases at V and 2 bases at J; junction bases unmatched: 6. This CDR3 spans 15 amino acids. CDR3 residues: CASSPGASGPYEQYF. The CDR3 DNA is TGTGCCAGCTCACCAGGGGCTAGCGGCCCCTACGAGCAGTACTTC.

The chain is built from TRBV5-6 and TRBJ1-2; TRBD1 matches at 9 bases. CDR3 length: 14 residues. Germline V gene lookup returns CDR1 SGHDT and CDR2 YYEEEE. The V gene end was trimmed by 3 bases and the J gene end by 5 bases; junction bases not matched to a gene: 5. The CDR3 nucleotides read TGTGCCAGCAGCTCACCGACAGGGGGGTATGGCTACACCTTC. Translating gives CASSSPTGGYGYTF.

This chain links TRBV6-5 with TRBJ1-2, with a weak D call TRBD1 (5 bases). Germline V lookup: CDR1 MNHEY, CDR2 SVGAGI. The CDR3 covers 12 residues. Trimming pared 5 bases from V and 8 bases from J, leaving 12 bases between. CDR3 DNA: TGTGCCAGCAGTAGGGCAGGGAGAGGCTACACCTTC. Protein: CASSRAGRGYTF.

This clone was seen a handful of times. The rearrangement links TRBV7-9 to TRBJ1-6; TRBD1 matches at 11 bases. The CDR3 runs 16 residues. V trimming: 2 bases; J trimming: 10 bases; junction bases outside the gene matches: 7. In germline, CDR1 is SEHNR, CDR2 FQNEAQ (reference sequence). This chain's CDR3 is CASSLLDRGLSSPLHF. In DNA, the CDR3 is TGTGCCAGCAGCTTACTGGACAGGGGGCTAAGCTCACCCCTCCACTTT.

The chain joins TRBV29-1 to TRBJ2-7; D may be TRBD2 (5 bases). This CDR3 region has 14 residues. V lost 6 bases and J 0 bases, leaving 15 bases between the germline ends. CDR1 SQVTM and CDR2 ANQGSEA come from the germline V gene. In nucleotides, the CDR3 is TGCAGCGTGGGATACCCGGGATCCTCCTACGAGCAGTACTTC. Translated: CSVGYPGSSYEQYF.

The chain joins TRBV5-1 to TRBJ1-1; TRBD1 agrees at 7 bases. With V trimmed by 2 bases and J by 3 bases, 1 base remained unmatched. The CDR3 is 13 amino acids. CDR1 and CDR2 from the germline V gene are SGHRS and YFSETQ. This CDR3 is CASSLTGDTEAFF. The CDR3 bases are TGCGCCAGCAGCTTAACAGGGGACACTGAAGCTTTCTTT.